Shown below are 18 T cell receptor beta chains from a single sample sequenced in a study of identical twins' blood T cells. TCRdb analysed the 5' RACE reads with MiXCR anew, one entry per CDR3 protein. The top ten hold around 5.6% of the sample, which has a few hundred thousand distinct CDR3 sequences, more than 25% seen once. Sequences were obtained from PBMCs. The receptors here all came from a woman between 18 and 50 years old in good health.

The chain is built from TRBV5-1 and TRBJ1-2; TRBD1 is a possible D gene (6 bases). The CDR3 totals 15 residues. Germline V gives CDR1 SGHRS, CDR2 YFSETQ. The germline V and J ends were trimmed by 5 bases and 4 bases, with 18 bases remaining between them. This CDR3 is CASRHQDKGGYGYTF. CDR3 sequence (DNA): TGCGCCAGCAGACACCAGGATAAAGGGGGCTATGGCTACACCTTC.

This sequence joins TRBV27 and TRBJ2-3; D is undetermined. This CDR3 is built from 12 residues. The germline CDR1 and CDR2 sequences are MNHEY and SMNVEV (reference sequence). The V and J ends lost 5 bases and 7 bases respectively, with 10 bases between them. CDR3 bases: TGTGCCAGCAGTCCCCCCAGCAATACGCAGTATTTT. It specifies CASSPPSNTQYF.

This CDR3 reads CASSQGVRDSNQPQHF. The CDR3 DNA follows: TGTGCCAGCAGCCAAGGGGTCAGGGACAGCAATCAGCCCCAGCATTTT. This rearrangement joins TRBV3-1 to TRBJ1-5, with D perhaps TRBD1 (5 bases). CDR1 is LGHDT, CDR2 YNNKEL, per germline (reference sequence). Trimming removed 1 base from V and 1 base from J, with 11 bases in between. The CDR3 loop spans 16 amino acids.

J is TRBJ1-3 and V is TRBV20-1; D ambiguous. Germline V lookup: CDR1 DFQATT, CDR2 SNEGSKA (reference sequence). The CDR3 has 11 residues. Trimming took 6 bases from V and 4 from J, leaving 7 bases between them. DNA of the CDR3: TGCAGTGCGCCGCAGGGAAACACCATATATTTT. Its translation: CSAPQGNTIYF.

This clonotype turned up a few times. The V call is TRBV20-1, the J call TRBJ1-4; 9 nucleotides match TRBD1. V trimming: 6 bases; J trimming: 8 bases; junction bases outside the gene matches: 7. Germline assignment: CDR1 DFQATT and CDR2 SNEGSKA (reference sequence). The CDR3 covers 13 residues. CDR3 in amino acids: CSATGTGREKLFF. The CDR3 DNA is TGCAGTGCCACTGGGACAGGGAGGGAAAAACTGTTTTTT.

This clonotype was seen once. A much larger clone differs by one base, so this may be a read error. The rearrangement links TRBV12-3 or TRBV12-4 to TRBJ1-1, with no clear D. This CDR3 comprises 15 residues. Trimming stripped 3 bases from V and 0 bases from J, with 11 bases between. CDR3: CASSFRIGVNTEAFF. CDR3 DNA sequence: TGTGCCAGCAGTTTCCGTATTGGGGTGAACACTGAAGCTTTCTTT.

This clonotype was seen more than once but under ten times. This may come from a read error, since a much larger clone is one base off. The rearrangement uses TRBV28 and TRBJ1-1, with D tentatively TRBD1 (5 bases). V was trimmed by 5 bases and J by 2 bases, leaving 6 bases between them. This CDR3 has 12 residues. Germline V gives CDR1 MDHEN, CDR2 SYDVKM. CDR3 nucleotides: TGTGCCAGCAGTGACAGTAACACTGAAGCTTTCTTT. Protein: CASSDSNTEAFF.

This clonotype was seen more than once but under ten times. The chain uses TRBV19 and TRBJ2-3, with D uncertain. Trimming removed 7 bases at V and 3 bases at J, with 14 bases between. The CDR3 consists of 14 residues. Germline lookup yields CDR1 LNHDA and CDR2 SQIVND (reference sequence). CDR3 nucleotides: TGTGCCAGTAAGGTGAGGTACCGTACAGATACGCAGTATTTT. This translates into CASKVRYRTDTQYF.

This clonotype was seen repeatedly, ten times or more. CDR3 region: CASSLEGFYGYTF. The DNA for the CDR3 is TGTGCCAGCAGCTTGGAAGGGTTCTATGGCTACACCTTC. V and J are TRBV5-5 and TRBJ1-2; no clear D gene. The ends were cut back, 0 bases at V and 4 bases at J, with 7 bases in the middle. The length of the CDR3 is 13 residues. CDR1 is SGHKS, CDR2 YYEKEE, per germline (reference sequence).

The chain uses TRBV6-1 and TRBJ1-6; 7 positions agree with TRBD1. The length of the CDR3 is 14 residues. CDR1 is MNHNS, CDR2 SASEGT, per germline. Trimming at V came to 10 bases and at J to 8 bases, leaving 11 bases not matched to a gene. CDR3 DNA sequence: TGTGCCACACGCCCGGGACAGATCTATTCACCCCTCCACTTT. This codes for CATRPGQIYSPLHF.

This clonotype was seen once. Possible read error: a much larger clone is one base away. This chain connects TRBV20-1 to TRBJ2-1; D is perhaps TRBD2 (6 bases). The CDR3 is 14 residues long. Germline CDR1 and CDR2: DFQATT and SNEGSKA (reference sequence). The CDR3 is CSTSPGGNEDEQFF. CDR3 nucleotide sequence: TGCAGTACTAGTCCCGGCGGGAACGAGGATGAGCAGTTCTTC.

This clonotype has more than one count but fewer than ten. The V gene is TRBV13, the J gene TRBJ2-1; possible D gene TRBD2, 7 bases. Trimming left V 2 bases short and J 9 bases short, with 14 bases between. The CDR3 extends over 14 amino acids. From germline, CDR1 is PRHDT and CDR2 FYEKMQ (reference sequence). The CDR3, as DNA: TGTGCCAGCAGCTTACCTACCGGGGGGCTTGAGCAGTTCTTC. This encodes CASSLPTGGLEQFF. Together with reference TRBV13 and TRBJ2-1, the CDR3 gives the full variable domain: AAGVIQSPRHLIKEKRETATLKCYPIPRHDTVYWYQQGPGQDPQFLISFYEKMQSDKGSIPDRFSAQQFSDYHSELNMSSLELGDSALYFCASSLPTGGLEQFFGPGTRLTVL.

The CDR3 reads CASRSAGVETQYF. CDR3 nucleotide sequence: TGTGCCAGTCGCTCTGCGGGAGTAGAGACCCAGTACTTC. The chain uses TRBV19 and TRBJ2-5; 7 nucleotides match TRBD2. CDR3 length: 13 residues. Germline-derived CDR1 and CDR2 are LNHDA and SQIVND (reference sequence). The V segment lost 8 bases and the J segment 4 bases; nucleotides outside the gene matches: 7.

With regard to this clonotype: One end of the junction fails to match germline, which may point to a read error. The chain links TRBV11-2 to TRBJ2-2, with 8 bases matching TRBD2. This CDR3 has 14 amino acids. CDR1 SGHAT and CDR2 FQNNGV come from the germline V gene. This CDR3 is CASRQSGRAGELFF. The CDR3, as DNA: TGTGCCAGCAGACAAAGCGGGAGAGCCGGGGAACTGTTTTTT.

This clonotype was counted only a few times. The genes are TRBV29-1 and TRBJ1-2; 7 bases are a match to TRBD1. The V gene end was trimmed by 6 bases and the J gene end by 8 bases; junction bases not matched to a gene: 15. Germline V gene sequence: CDR1 SQVTM, CDR2 ANQGSEA. This CDR3 is built from 14 residues. CDR3 in amino acids: CSVPVTGAFDGYTF. In DNA, the CDR3 is TGCAGCGTCCCCGTAACAGGGGCGTTCGACGGCTACACCTTC.

This clonotype occurred a few times. J is TRBJ1-2 and V is TRBV19; D may be TRBD1 (5 bases). Trimming left V 3 bases short and J 6 bases short, with 17 bases between. This CDR3 is built from 15 residues. Germline V gene lookup returns CDR1 LNHDA and CDR2 SQIVND (reference sequence). The CDR3 region has the DNA TGTGCCAGTAGTATGCCCGGGACGGAGAGGAATGGCTACACCTTC. Its protein product is CASSMPGTERNGYTF.

V usage is TRBV5-1 and J usage is TRBJ2-3; the match to TRBD1 covers 7 bases. V dropped 4 bases and J dropped 6; count of bases not matched to a gene: 8. The CDR3 loop spans 14 amino acids. Germline-derived CDR1 and CDR2 are SGHRS and YFSETQ. The CDR3 loop is CASSRAGGFDTQYF. CDR3 sequence (DNA): TGCGCCAGCAGCCGGGCAGGGGGTTTTGATACGCAGTATTTT.

The chain uses TRBV7-6 and TRBJ2-2; D might be TRBD1 (6 bases). The CDR3 runs 16 residues. Trimming shortened V by 9 bases and J by 6 bases, and 23 bases separated the two germline ends. Germline loops: CDR1 SGHVS, CDR2 FNYEAQ. Written as DNA, the CDR3 is TGTGCCAGTAGCCTCCACATAGAAGAGGGGGCCGGGGAGCTGTTTTTT. Protein product: CASSLHIEEGAGELFF.